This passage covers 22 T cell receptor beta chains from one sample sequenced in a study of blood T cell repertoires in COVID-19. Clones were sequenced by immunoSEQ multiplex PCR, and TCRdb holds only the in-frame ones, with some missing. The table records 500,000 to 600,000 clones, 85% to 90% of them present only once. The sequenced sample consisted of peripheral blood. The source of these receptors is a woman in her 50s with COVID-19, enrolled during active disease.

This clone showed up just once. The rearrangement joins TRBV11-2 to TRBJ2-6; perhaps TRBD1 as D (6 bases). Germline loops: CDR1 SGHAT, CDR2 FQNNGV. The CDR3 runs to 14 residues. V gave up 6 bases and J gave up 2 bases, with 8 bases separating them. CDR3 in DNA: TGTGCCAGCAGTCCAGGGGCTGGGGCCAACGTCCTGACTTTC. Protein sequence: CASSPGAGANVLTF.

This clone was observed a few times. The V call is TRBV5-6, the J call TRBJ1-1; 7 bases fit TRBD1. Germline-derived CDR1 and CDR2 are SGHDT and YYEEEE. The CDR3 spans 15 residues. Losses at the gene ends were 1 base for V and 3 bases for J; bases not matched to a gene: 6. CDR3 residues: CASSLRGQTHTEAFF. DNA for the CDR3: TGTGCCAGCAGCTTGAGGGGGCAGACTCACACTGAAGCTTTCTTT. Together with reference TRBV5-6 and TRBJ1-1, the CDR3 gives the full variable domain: DAGVTQSPTHLIKTRGQQVTLRCSPKSGHDTVSWYQQALGQGPQFIFQYYEEEERQRGNFPDRFSGHQFPNYSSELNVNALLLGDSALYLCASSLRGQTHTEAFFGQGTRLTVV.

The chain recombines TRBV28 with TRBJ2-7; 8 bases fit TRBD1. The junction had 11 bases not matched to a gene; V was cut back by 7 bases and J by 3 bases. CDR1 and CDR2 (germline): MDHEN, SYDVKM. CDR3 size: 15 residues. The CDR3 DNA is TGTGCCAGCACGTCAGGGGGCGGCAGTGGCTACGAGCAGTACTTC. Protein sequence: CASTSGGGSGYEQYF.

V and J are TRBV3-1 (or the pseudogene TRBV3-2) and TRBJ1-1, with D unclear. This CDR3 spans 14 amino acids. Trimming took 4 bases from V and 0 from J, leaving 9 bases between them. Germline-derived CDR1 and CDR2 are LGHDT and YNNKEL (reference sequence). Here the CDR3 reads CASSPGLMNTEAFF. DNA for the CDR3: TGTGCCAGCAGCCCTGGCCTTATGAACACTGAAGCTTTCTTT.

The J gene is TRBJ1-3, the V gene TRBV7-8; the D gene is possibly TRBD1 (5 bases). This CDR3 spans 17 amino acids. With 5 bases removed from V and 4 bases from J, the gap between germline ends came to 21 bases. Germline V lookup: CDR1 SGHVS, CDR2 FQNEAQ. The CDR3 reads CASSRYLITGPGNTIYF. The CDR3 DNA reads TGTGCCAGCAGCCGATACCTAATTACAGGTCCGGGAAACACCATATATTTT. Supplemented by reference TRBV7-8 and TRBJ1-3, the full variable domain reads GAGVSQSPRYKVAKRGQDVALRCDPISGHVSLFWYQQALGQGPEFLTYFQNEAQLDKSGLPSDRFFAERPEGSVSTLKIQRTQQEDSAVYLCASSRYLITGPGNTIYFGEGSWLTVV.

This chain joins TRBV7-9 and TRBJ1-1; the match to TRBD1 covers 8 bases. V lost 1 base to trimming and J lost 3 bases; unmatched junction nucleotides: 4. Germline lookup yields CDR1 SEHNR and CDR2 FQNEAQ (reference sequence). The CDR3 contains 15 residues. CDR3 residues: CASSLERTGYTEAFF. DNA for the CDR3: TGTGCCAGCAGCTTAGAACGGACAGGGTACACTGAAGCTTTCTTT. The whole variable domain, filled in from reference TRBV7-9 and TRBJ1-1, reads DTGVSQNPRHKITKRGQNVTFRCDPISEHNRLYWYRQTLGQGPEFLTYFQNEAQLEKSRLLSDRFSAERPKGSFSTLEIQRTEQGDSAMYLCASSLERTGYTEAFFGQGTRLTVV.

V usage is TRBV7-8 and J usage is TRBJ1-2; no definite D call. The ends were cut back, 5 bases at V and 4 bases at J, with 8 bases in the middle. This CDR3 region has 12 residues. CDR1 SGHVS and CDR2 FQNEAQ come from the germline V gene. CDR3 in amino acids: CASSPPGYGYTF. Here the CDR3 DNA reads TGTGCCAGCAGCCCCCCGGGCTATGGCTACACCTTC.

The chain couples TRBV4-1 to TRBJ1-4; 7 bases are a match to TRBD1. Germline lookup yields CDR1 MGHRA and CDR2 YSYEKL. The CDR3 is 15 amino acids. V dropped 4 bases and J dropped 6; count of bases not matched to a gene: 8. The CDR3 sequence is CASSPINRGDEKLFF. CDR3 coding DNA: TGCGCCAGCAGCCCGATCAACAGGGGTGATGAAAAACTGTTTTTT.

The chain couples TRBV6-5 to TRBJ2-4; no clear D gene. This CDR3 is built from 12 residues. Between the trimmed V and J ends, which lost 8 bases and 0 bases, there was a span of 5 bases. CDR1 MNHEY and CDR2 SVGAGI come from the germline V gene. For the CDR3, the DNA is TGTGCCAGCGCCGGAGCCAAAAACATTCAGTACTTC. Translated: CASAGAKNIQYF.

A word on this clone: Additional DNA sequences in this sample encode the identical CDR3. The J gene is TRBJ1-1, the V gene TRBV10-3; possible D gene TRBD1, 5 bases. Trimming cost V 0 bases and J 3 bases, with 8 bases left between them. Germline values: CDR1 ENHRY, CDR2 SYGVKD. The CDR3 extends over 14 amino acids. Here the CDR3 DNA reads TGTGCCATCAGTGAGTCGGGGGGGGACACTGAAGCTTTCTTT. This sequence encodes CAISESGGDTEAFF.

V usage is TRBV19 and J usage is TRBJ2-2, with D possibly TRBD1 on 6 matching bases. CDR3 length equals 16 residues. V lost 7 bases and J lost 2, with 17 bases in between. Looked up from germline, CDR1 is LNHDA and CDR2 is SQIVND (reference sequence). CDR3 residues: CASTTLGAANTGELFF. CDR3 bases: TGTGCCAGTACCACCCTGGGGGCAGCAAACACCGGGGAGCTGTTTTTT.

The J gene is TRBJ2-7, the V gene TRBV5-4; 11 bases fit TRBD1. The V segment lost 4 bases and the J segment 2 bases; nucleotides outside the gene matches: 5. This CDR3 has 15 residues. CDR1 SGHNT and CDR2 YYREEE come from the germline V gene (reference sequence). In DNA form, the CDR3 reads TGTGCCAGCAGCCCCGGGGGACAGGGGGCCTACGAGCAGTACTTC. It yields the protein CASSPGGQGAYEQYF.

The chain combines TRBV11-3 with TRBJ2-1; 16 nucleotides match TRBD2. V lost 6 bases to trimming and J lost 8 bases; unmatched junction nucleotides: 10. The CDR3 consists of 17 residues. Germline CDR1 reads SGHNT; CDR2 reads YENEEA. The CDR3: CASSTGTSGGARDEQFF. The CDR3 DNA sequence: TGTGCCAGCAGTACCGGGACTAGCGGGGGGGCGCGCGATGAGCAGTTCTTC. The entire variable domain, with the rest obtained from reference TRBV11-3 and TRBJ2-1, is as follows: EAGVVQSPRYKIIEKKQPVAFWCNPISGHNTLYWYLQNLGQGPELLIRYENEEAVDDSQLPKDRFSAERLKGVDSTLKIQPAELGDSAVYLCASSTGTSGGARDEQFFGPGTRLTVL.

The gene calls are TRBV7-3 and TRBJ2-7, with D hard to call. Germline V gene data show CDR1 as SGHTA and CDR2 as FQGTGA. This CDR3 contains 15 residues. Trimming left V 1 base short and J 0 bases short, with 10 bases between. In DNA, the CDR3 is TGTGCCAGCAGCTTAAGAGGCAGTAGCTCCTACGAGCAGTACTTC. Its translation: CASSLRGSSSYEQYF.

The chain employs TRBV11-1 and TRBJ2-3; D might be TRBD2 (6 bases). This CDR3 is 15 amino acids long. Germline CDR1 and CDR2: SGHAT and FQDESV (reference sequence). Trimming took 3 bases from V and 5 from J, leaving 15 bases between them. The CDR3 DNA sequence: TGTGCCAGCAGCTTGCGGGGTTGGGTCGAAGATACGCAGTATTTT. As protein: CASSLRGWVEDTQYF.

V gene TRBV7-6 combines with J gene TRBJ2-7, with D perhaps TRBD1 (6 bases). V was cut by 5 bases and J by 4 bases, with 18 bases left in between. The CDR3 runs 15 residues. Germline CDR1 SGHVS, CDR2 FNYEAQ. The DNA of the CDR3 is TGTGCCAGCAGCACAGTTGGTGACAGGCCTTACGAGCAGTACTTC. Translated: CASSTVGDRPYEQYF.

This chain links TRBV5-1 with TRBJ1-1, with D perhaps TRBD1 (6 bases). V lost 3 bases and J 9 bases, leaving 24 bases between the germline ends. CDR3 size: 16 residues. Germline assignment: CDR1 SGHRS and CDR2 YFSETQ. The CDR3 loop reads CASSWGRGATLTQAFF. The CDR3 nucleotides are TGCGCCAGCAGCTGGGGGCGAGGGGCGACCTTGACCCAAGCTTTCTTT.

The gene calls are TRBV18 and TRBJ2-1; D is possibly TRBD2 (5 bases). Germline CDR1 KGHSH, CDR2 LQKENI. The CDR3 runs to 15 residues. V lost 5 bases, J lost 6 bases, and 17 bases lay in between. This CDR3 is CASSGAGPAGNEQFF. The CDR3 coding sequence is TGTGCCAGCTCAGGCGCGGGCCCGGCAGGCAATGAGCAGTTCTTC.

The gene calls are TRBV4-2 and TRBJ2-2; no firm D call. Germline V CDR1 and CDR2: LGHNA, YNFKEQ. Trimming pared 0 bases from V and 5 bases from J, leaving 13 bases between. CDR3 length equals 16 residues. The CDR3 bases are TGTGCCAGCAGCCAAGATACAAACCGTATGACCGGGGAGCTGTTTTTT. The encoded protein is CASSQDTNRMTGELFF.

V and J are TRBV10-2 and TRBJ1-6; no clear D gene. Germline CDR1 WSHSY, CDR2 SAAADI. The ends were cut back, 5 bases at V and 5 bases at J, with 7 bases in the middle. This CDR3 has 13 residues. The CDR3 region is CASSPENNSPLHF. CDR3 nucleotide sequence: TGCGCCAGCAGTCCCGAGAATAATTCACCCCTCCACTTT.

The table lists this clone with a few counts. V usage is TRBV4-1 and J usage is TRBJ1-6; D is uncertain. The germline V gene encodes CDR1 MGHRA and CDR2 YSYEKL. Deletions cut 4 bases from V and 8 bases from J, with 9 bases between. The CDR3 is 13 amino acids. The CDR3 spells CASSLGPDSPLHF. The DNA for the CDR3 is TGCGCCAGCAGCCTTGGGCCCGATTCACCCCTCCACTTT.

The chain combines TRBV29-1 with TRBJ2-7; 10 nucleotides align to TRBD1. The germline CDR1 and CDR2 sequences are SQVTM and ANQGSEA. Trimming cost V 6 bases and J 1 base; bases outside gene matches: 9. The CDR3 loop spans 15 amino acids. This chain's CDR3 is CSVTKTGGWSYEQYF. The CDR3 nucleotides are TGCAGCGTGACTAAGACAGGGGGCTGGTCCTACGAGCAGTACTTC.